Below, 20 T cell receptor beta chains from the same sample are listed, as sequenced in a study of regulatory T cells in long-lasting Graves disease (dated by TCRdb to the early 2020s). The time point label, as the study defines it: newly diagnosed GD, antithyroid drugs for less than 3 months. For both TCR sequencing and RNA sequencing, RNA was extracted from PBMCs using TRIzol. The library was built by means of multiplex PCR. Sequencing instrument: Illumina HiSeq 4000. To build TCR beta libraries, CDR3 regions were amplified by Arm-PCR using iRepertoire HTBI primers. TCRdb trimmed public reads at Q25 via fastp, called clones via MiXCR and kept in-frame beta chains. Rows matching on CDR3 protein sequence are summarized as one entry with the most common DNA and genes. The sample data list roughly 400,000 distinct CDR3 sequences, and over 14% of these were observed just once. Clones ranked in the top ten supply about 8% of the sample.

The sample was also reused in another study, on T cells in Graves' hyperthyroidism and ophthalmopathy.

The input for sequencing was peripheral blood mononuclear cells (PBMCs), taken at new diagnosis, from a patient treated with antithyroid drugs. These receptors were obtained from a middle-aged woman with Graves disease. Donor details come from another sample of the same person, matched by shared clones.

This clonotype came up many times. The rearrangement links TRBV20-1 to TRBJ2-5, with D perhaps matching TRBD1 (5 bases). Trimming stripped 2 bases from V and 4 bases from J, with 14 bases between. This CDR3 is built from 14 residues. Germline CDR1 and CDR2: DFQATT and SNEGSKA (reference sequence). CDR3 region: CSARIDSFGETQYF. CDR3 nucleotides: TGCAGTGCTAGAATTGACAGTTTCGGAGAGACCCAGTACTTC.

This clonotype has a count of ten or more. The chain carries TRBV29-1 and TRBJ2-5; tentatively, D is TRBD2 (6 bases). The CDR3 spans 13 residues. Germline CDR1 and CDR2: SQVTM and ANQGSEA. V was shortened by 3 bases and J by 5 bases, with 13 bases between the two germline ends. The CDR3 sequence: CSVDGLAMETQYF. Written as DNA, the CDR3 is TGCAGCGTTGACGGGCTAGCGATGGAGACCCAGTACTTC.

The table lists this clonotype with many counts. This chain uses TRBV4-2 with TRBJ2-5; D is perhaps TRBD1 or TRBD2 (5 bases each). CDR1 is LGHNA, CDR2 YNFKEQ, per germline. V gave up 4 bases and J gave up 1 base, with 13 bases separating them. This CDR3 is 15 amino acids long. CDR3 residues: CASSPRDGVQETQYF. The CDR3 region has the DNA TGTGCCAGCAGCCCCCGGGACGGAGTCCAAGAGACCCAGTACTTC.

This clonotype was detected ten times or more. The V and J genes are TRBV5-1 and TRBJ1-1; D might be TRBD1 (6 bases). The CDR3 runs to 15 residues. Per germline, CDR1 SGHRS and CDR2 YFSETQ. V dropped 0 bases and J dropped 0 bases, with 9 bases sitting between them. The CDR3 nucleotides read TGCGCCAGCAGCTTGGGTCCAGGGGTGAACACTGAAGCTTTCTTT. Translation: CASSLGPGVNTEAFF.

The table lists this clonotype with many counts. This chain uses TRBV15 with TRBJ2-2; D is possibly TRBD1 (6 bases). The CDR3 extends over 17 amino acids. V was trimmed by 0 bases and J by 0 bases, leaving 11 bases between them. In germline, CDR1 is LNHNV, CDR2 YYDKDF (reference sequence). As DNA, the CDR3 is TGTGCCACCAGCAGAGATTGGGGGCAAACGAACACCGGGGAGCTGTTTTTT. Translated, it gives CATSRDWGQTNTGELFF. Complete variable domain (other parts from reference TRBV15 and TRBJ2-2): DAMVIQNPRYQVTQFGKPVTLSCSQTLNHNVMYWYQQKSSQAPKLLFHYYDKDFNNEADTPDNFQSRRPNTSFCFLDIRSPGLGDTAMYLCATSRDWGQTNTGELFFGEGSRLTVL.

This chain joins TRBV12-3 or TRBV12-4 and TRBJ2-1; TRBD2 aligns across 7 bases. Germline trimming cut 3 bases from V and 5 bases from J; bases unmatched to any gene: 7. CDR3 length: 15 residues. CDR3 protein: CASSLGVAGHNEQFF. The CDR3 region has the DNA TGTGCCAGCAGTTTGGGGGTAGCGGGCCACAATGAGCAGTTCTTC.

There are many counts of this clonotype. This rearrangement joins TRBV27 to TRBJ2-5; D is perhaps TRBD1 or TRBD2 (5 bases each). Germline values: CDR1 MNHEY, CDR2 SMNVEV (reference sequence). V was clipped by 5 bases and J by 5 bases, with 15 bases between them. The CDR3 has 14 amino acids. CDR3 loop: CASSPGGALETQYF. CDR3 coding DNA: TGTGCCAGCAGTCCTGGGGGAGCGCTGGAGACCCAGTACTTC.

This clonotype was seen repeatedly, ten times or more. This chain connects TRBV12-3 or TRBV12-4 to TRBJ1-1, with D possibly being TRBD1 (5 bases). The CDR3 is 14 residues long. The V end lost 4 bases, the J end lost 3 bases, and 12 bases lay between the germline ends. In DNA, the CDR3 is TGTGCCAGCAGTTCCCTGCGAGGGGACACTGAAGCTTTCTTT. This encodes CASSSLRGDTEAFF.

The CDR3 loop is CSVEEERDSVYGYTF. CDR3 sequence (DNA): TGCAGCGTTGAAGAAGAACGGGACTCTGTCTATGGCTACACCTTC. J is TRBJ1-2 and V is TRBV29-1; a possible D gene is TRBD1 (5 bases). V was cut by 0 bases and J by 4 bases, with 15 bases left in between. The germline V gene has CDR1 SQVTM and CDR2 ANQGSEA. CDR3 length: 15 residues.

Many counts were recorded for this clonotype. The V call is TRBV30, the J call TRBJ2-3; 10 bases fit TRBD2. The V gene's germline CDR1 is GTSNPN and CDR2 SVGIG (reference sequence). There are 13 residues in the CDR3. Unmatched junction bases numbered 2, after V lost 4 bases and J lost 4 bases. CDR3 in DNA: TGTGCCTGGACGCTAGCGGGAGCAGATACGCAGTATTTT. This gives the protein CAWTLAGADTQYF.

This clonotype was detected a few times. The chain is built from TRBV12-3 or TRBV12-4 and TRBJ2-3; D not resolved. Trimming took 4 bases from V and 1 from J, leaving 9 bases between them. This CDR3 comprises 14 residues. The CDR3: CASSSIGRTDTQYF. The CDR3 DNA reads TGTGCCAGCAGTTCGATCGGACGCACAGATACGCAGTATTTT.

This clonotype was picked up many times. The CDR3 protein is CASSETGYEQFF. CDR3 DNA: TGCGCCAGCAGTGAGACAGGGTATGAGCAGTTCTTC. The chain uses TRBV10-2 and TRBJ2-1; maybe TRBD1 (6 bases). Trimming took 2 bases from V and 8 from J, leaving 7 bases between them. This CDR3 has 12 amino acids. Germline values: CDR1 WSHSY, CDR2 SAAADI.

Concerning this clonotype: A clone one base away is much larger, so this may be a read error. The chain combines TRBV6-2 or TRBV6-3 with TRBJ2-7, with 8 bases lining up with TRBD2. Germline values: CDR1 MNHEY, CDR2 SVGEGT. The junction had 9 bases not matched to a gene; V was cut back by 11 bases and J by 3 bases. The CDR3 has 13 residues. In DNA form, the CDR3 reads TGTGCCGGCATTGGCGGGAGGAGCTACGAGCAGTACTTC. Translated: CAGIGGRSYEQYF.

The J gene is TRBJ1-6, the V gene TRBV19; 7 nucleotides agree with TRBD1. The V and J ends lost 10 bases and 5 bases, in that order; junction bases with no gene match: 5. Germline values: CDR1 LNHDA, CDR2 SQIVND (reference sequence). The CDR3 is 13 residues long. The DNA of the CDR3 is TGTGCCACCCGACAGGGTCATAATTCACCCCTCCACTTT. It specifies CATRQGHNSPLHF.

The chain joins TRBV5-1 to TRBJ1-5; D gene ambiguous. Trimming pared 0 bases from V and 7 bases from J, leaving 14 bases between. This CDR3 has 15 amino acids. Germline V gene data show CDR1 as SGHRS and CDR2 as YFSETQ. CDR3 residues: CASSLEGEVGQPQHF. For the CDR3, the DNA is TGCGCCAGCAGCTTGGAGGGTGAGGTAGGGCAGCCCCAGCATTTT. Using reference TRBV5-1 and TRBJ1-5 for the parts outside the CDR3, the full variable domain is KAGVTQTPRYLIKTRGQQVTLSCSPISGHRSVSWYQQTPGQGLQFLFEYFSETQRNKGNFPGRFSGRQFSNSRSEMNVSTLELGDSALYLCASSLEGEVGQPQHFGDGTRLSIL.

For this clonotype: A far more abundant clone sits one base away, making this likely a read error. The CDR3 is CASSPWSTDTQYF. The CDR3 DNA sequence: TGTGCCAGCAGCCCCTGGAGCACAGATACGCAGTATTTT. J is TRBJ2-3 and V is TRBV9; D remains unclear. The V gene's germline CDR1 is SGDLS and CDR2 YYNGEE. Trimming took off 4 bases at V and 0 bases at J, with 6 bases between the two ends. The CDR3 runs 13 residues.

The gene calls are TRBV19 and TRBJ1-3, with D unclear. V was shortened by 3 bases and J by 2 bases, with 5 bases between the two germline ends. The CDR3 length is 13 residues. Germline V gives CDR1 LNHDA, CDR2 SQIVND (reference sequence). CDR3 nucleotide sequence: TGTGCCAGTAGTATGAGCGCTGGAAACACCATATATTTT. Translation: CASSMSAGNTIYF.

This clonotype was detected many times. The chain has TRBV27 and TRBJ2-7; either TRBD1 or TRBD2 may fit D (5 bases each). V was trimmed by 5 bases and J by 6 bases, leaving 17 bases between them. This CDR3 is built from 14 residues. The germline CDR1 and CDR2 sequences are MNHEY and SMNVEV (reference sequence). DNA for the CDR3: TGTGCCAGCAGTCCCGGGACGGAATTTGGCGAGCAGTACTTC. It is translated as CASSPGTEFGEQYF.

On this clonotype itself: It is likely a read error, because the conserved phenylalanine at the end of the CDR3 is missing. The rearrangement links TRBV27 to TRBJ2-2; 15 bases align to TRBD2. The J segment lost 8 bases and the V segment lost 3 bases, leaving 1 base of the junction unmatched. Germline V gene data show CDR1 as MNHEY and CDR2 as SMNVEV (reference sequence). This CDR3 comprises 15 residues. The DNA of the CDR3 is TGTGCCAGCAGTTTCGGACTAGCGGGAGGGGGGGAGCTGTTTTCT. Translation: CASSFGLAGGGELFS.

This clonotype was counted a few times. J is TRBJ2-7 and V is TRBV20-1, with a possible D match to TRBD1 (6 bases). The CDR3 has 16 amino acids. V shed 5 bases and J shed 0 bases, with 20 bases lying between them. Per the germline V gene, CDR1 is DFQATT and CDR2 is SNEGSKA (reference sequence). The CDR3 DNA reads TGCAGTGCTTTTTCTCAAACGGGACAAAGCTCCTACGAGCAGTACTTC. Protein: CSAFSQTGQSSYEQYF.